This T cell receptor (beta chain) was captured by sequencing in a study of blood T cell repertoires in COVID-19. Looking at the study overall: T cells, B-cell-depleted T cells, or PBMCs supplied cDNA or gDNA.

Unmatched junction bases numbered 8, after V lost 4 bases and J lost 8 bases. Germline CDR1 SQVTM, CDR2 ANQGSEA. This CDR3 is 13 amino acids long. Clones were read by immunoSEQ multiplex PCR, and TCRdb kept only the in-frame ones, dropping some. The top ten clones hold around 15% of a sample with about 83,000 clones, 80% to 90% of them seen once. The J gene is TRBJ2-1, the V gene TRBV29-1; 7 bases align to TRBD1. The origin of this receptor is an elderly woman with acute or convalescent COVID-19. Material: peripheral blood. The CDR3 loop reads CSVAVGQVYEQFF. The DNA of the CDR3 is TGCAGCGTTGCAGTCGGACAGGTGTATGAGCAGTTCTTC.